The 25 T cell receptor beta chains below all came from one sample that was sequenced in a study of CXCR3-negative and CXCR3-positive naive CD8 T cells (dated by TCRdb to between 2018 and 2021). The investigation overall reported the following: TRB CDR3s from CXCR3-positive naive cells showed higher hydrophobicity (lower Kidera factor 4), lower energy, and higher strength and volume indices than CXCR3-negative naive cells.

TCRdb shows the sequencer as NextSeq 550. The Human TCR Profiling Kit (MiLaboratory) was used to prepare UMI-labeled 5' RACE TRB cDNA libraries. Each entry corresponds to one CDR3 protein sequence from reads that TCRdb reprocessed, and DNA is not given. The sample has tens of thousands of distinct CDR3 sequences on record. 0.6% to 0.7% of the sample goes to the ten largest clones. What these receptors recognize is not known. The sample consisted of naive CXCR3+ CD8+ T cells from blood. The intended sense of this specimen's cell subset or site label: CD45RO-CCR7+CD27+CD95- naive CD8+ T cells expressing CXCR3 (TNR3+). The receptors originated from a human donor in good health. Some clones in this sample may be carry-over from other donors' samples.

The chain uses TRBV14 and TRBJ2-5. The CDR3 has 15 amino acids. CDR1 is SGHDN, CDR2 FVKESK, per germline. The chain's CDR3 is CASSPLSDNQETQYF.

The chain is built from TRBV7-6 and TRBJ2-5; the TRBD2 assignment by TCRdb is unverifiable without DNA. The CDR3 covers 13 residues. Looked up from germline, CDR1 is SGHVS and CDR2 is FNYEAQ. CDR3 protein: CASQEGGWETQYF.

CDR3 sequence: CASSVGSLEQYF. The rearrangement links TRBV5-6 to TRBJ2-7. Germline V gene lookup returns CDR1 SGHDT and CDR2 YYEEEE. The CDR3 totals 12 residues.

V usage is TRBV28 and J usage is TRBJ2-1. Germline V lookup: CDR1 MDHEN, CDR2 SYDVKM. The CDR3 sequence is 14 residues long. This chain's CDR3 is CASSFGDSYNEQFF. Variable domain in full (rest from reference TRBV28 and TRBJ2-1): DVKVTQSSRYLVKRTGEKVFLECVQDMDHENMFWYRQDPGLGLRLIYFSYDVKMKEKGDIPEGYSVSREKKERFSLILESASTNQTSMYLCASSFGDSYNEQFFGPGTRLTVL.

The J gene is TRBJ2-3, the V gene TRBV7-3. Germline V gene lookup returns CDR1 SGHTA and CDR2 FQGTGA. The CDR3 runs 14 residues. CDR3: CASSFLGNTDTQYF.

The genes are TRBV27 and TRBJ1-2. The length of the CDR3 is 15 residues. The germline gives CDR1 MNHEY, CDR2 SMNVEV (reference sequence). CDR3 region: CASSYGGPSGYGYTF.

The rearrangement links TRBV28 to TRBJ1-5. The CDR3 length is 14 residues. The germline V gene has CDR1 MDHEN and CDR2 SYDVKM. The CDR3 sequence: CASSDPRGNQPQHF. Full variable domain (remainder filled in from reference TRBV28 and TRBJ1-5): DVKVTQSSRYLVKRTGEKVFLECVQDMDHENMFWYRQDPGLGLRLIYFSYDVKMKEKGDIPEGYSVSREKKERFSLILESASTNQTSMYLCASSDPRGNQPQHFGDGTRLSIL.

This CDR3 reads CASSLAHDRGIDEQFF. The chain is built from TRBV11-3 and TRBJ2-1; TCRdb's D call of TRBD1 is untestable without DNA. There are 16 residues in the CDR3. Looked up from germline, CDR1 is SGHNT and CDR2 is YENEEA.

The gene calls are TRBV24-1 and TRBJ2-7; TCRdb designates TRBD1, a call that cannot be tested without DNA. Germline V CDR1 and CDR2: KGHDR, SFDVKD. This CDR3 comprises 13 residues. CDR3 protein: CATSDGTPYEQYF.

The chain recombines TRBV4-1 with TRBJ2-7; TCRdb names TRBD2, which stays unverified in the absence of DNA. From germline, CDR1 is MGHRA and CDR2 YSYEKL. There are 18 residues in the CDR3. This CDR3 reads CASSQPGLAADPPYEQYF.

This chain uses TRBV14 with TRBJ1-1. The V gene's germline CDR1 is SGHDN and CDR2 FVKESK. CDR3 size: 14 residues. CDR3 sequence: CASNQGEMNTEAFF. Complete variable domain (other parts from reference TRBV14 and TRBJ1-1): EAGVTQFPSHSVIEKGQTVTLRCDPISGHDNLYWYRRVMGKEIKFLLHFVKESKQDESGMPNNRFLAERTGGTYSTLKVQPAELEDSGVYFCASNQGEMNTEAFFGQGTRLTVV.

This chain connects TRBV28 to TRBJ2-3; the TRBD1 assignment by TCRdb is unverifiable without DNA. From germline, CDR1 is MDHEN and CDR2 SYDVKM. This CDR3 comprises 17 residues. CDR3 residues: CASSFSDRGLRADTQYF.

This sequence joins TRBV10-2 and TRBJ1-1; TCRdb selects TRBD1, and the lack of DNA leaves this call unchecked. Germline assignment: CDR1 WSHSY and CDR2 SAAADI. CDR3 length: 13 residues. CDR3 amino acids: CASSEWRGTEAFF.

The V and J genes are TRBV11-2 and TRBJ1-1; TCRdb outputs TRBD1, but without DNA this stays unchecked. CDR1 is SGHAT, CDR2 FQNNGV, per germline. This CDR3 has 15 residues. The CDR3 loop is CASSSTQGARTEAFF.

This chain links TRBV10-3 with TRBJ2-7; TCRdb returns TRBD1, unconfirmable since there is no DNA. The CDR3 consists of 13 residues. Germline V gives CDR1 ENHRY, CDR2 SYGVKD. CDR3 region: CAIRGQIDYEQYF.

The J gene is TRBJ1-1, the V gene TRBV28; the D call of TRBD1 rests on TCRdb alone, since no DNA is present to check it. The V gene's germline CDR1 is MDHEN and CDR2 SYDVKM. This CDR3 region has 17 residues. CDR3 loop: CASSFRTVGGRNTEAFF.

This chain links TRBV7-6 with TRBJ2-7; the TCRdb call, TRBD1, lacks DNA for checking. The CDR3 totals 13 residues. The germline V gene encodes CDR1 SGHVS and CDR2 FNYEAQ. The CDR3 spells CASSLAPDYEQYF.

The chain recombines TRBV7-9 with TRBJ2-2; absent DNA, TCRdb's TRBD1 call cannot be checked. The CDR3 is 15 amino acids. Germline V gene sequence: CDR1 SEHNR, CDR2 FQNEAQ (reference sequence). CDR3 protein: CASSKTGTNTGELFF.

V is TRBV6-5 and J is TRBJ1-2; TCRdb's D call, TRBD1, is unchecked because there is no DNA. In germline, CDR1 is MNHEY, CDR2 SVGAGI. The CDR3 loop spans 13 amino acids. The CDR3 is CASSIQGNRGYTF.

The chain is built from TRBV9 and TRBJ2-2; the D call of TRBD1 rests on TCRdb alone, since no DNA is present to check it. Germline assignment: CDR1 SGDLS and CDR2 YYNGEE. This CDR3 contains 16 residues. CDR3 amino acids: CASSVGGAANTGELFF.

CDR3 sequence: CASWGGTGELFF. The V and J genes are TRBV28 and TRBJ2-2; there is no DNA to check the TCRdb D call of TRBD1. The germline V gene encodes CDR1 MDHEN and CDR2 SYDVKM. The CDR3 totals 12 residues. Complete variable domain (other parts from reference TRBV28 and TRBJ2-2): DVKVTQSSRYLVKRTGEKVFLECVQDMDHENMFWYRQDPGLGLRLIYFSYDVKMKEKGDIPEGYSVSREKKERFSLILESASTNQTSMYLCASWGGTGELFFGEGSRLTVL.

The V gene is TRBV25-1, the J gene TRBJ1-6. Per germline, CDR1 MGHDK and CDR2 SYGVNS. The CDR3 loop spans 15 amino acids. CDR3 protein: CASSKGHSIDSPLHF.

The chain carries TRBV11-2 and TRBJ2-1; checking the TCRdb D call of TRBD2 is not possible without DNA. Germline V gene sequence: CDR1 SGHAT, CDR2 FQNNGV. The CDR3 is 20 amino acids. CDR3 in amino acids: CARSLAGLAGGPSSYNEQFF.

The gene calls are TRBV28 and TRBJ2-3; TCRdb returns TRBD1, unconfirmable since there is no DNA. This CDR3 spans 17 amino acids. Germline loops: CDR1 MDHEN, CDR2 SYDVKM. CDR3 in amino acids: CASSFPSVGGSTDTQYF.

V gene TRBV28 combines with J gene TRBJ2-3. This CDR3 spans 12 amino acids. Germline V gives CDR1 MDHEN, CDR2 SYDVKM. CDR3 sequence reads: CASSPHRNTQYF. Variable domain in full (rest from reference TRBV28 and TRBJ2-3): DVKVTQSSRYLVKRTGEKVFLECVQDMDHENMFWYRQDPGLGLRLIYFSYDVKMKEKGDIPEGYSVSREKKERFSLILESASTNQTSMYLCASSPHRNTQYFGPGTRLTVL.